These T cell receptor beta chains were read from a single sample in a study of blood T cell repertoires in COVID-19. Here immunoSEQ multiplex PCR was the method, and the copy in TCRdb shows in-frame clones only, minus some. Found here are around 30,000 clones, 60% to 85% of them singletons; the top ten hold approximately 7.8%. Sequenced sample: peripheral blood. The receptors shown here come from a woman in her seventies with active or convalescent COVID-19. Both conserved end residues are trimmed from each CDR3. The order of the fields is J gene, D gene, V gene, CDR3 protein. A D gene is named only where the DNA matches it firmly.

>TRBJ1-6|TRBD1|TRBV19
ASSMGQNSPLH
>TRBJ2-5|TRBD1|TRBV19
ATGGGTGGLETQY
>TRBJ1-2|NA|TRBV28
ASSSGRAYGYT
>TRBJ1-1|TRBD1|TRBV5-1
ASSLEGQGRTEAF
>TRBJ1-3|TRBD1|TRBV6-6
ASMDRVTRSGNTIY
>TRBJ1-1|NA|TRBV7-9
ATPGVTEAF
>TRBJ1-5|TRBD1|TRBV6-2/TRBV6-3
ASSLSTGINQPQH
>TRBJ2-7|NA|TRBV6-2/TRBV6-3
ASSRGGNYEQY
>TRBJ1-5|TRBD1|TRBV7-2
ASSLGQGAEPQH
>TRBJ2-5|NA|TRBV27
ASSFQRGETQY
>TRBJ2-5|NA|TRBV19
ASSIDAGTHGETQY
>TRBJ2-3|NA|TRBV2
ASSVRQGPDTQY
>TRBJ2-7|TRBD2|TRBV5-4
ASSPGRGGARPGEQY
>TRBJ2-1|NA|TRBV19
ASSIDTSLSTYNEQF